This is a list of T cell receptor beta chains from one sample in a study of blood T cell repertoires in COVID-19. Generated by immunoSEQ multiplex PCR, the TCRdb table keeps only in-frame clones and is missing some. The table records about 260,000 clones, just under 90% of them present only once. Material for sequencing was PBMCs or T cells enriched from blood (not recorded which). These receptors were collected from a man aged 50 to 59 who had been exposed to COVID-19. CDR3s include the opening cysteine and the closing phenylalanine or tryptophan. D genes are given only for firm matches. Expanded clones get a size class; other rows say once, few or many, or leave the size out.

V	J	size	D	CDR3	DNA
TRBV9	TRBJ1-5	.	TRBD1	CASSADDGDRGGQPQHF	TGTGCCAGCAGCGCAGACGATGGGGACAGGGGTGGTCAGCCCCAGCATTTT
TRBV7-7	TRBJ2-2	.	.	CASSAPRDYNTGELFF	TGTGCTAGCAGCGCCCCCCGCGACTACAACACCGGGGAGCTGTTTTTT
TRBV6-5	TRBJ1-2	.	TRBD1	CASSYPDRGRGYGYTF	TGTGCCAGCAGTTACCCCGACAGGGGGCGCGGCTATGGCTACACCTTC
TRBV7-9	TRBJ1-2	.	TRBD1	CASSFLDRGIGYTF	TGTGCCAGCAGCTTCTTAGACAGGGGTATAGGCTACACCTTC
TRBV19	TRBJ1-5	few	TRBD1	CASSTTGRGQPQHF	TGTGCCAGTAGTACGACAGGGCGAGGTCAGCCCCAGCATTTT
TRBV6-1	TRBJ1-2	.	TRBD1	CASSGPYRGRWYGYTF	TGTGCCAGCAGTGGACCATACAGGGGGCGCTGGTATGGCTACACCTTC
TRBV5-1	TRBJ2-1	.	TRBD2	CASSFSGSFDEQFF	TGCGCCAGCAGCTTTAGCGGGAGTTTCGATGAGCAGTTCTTC
TRBV9	TRBJ2-2	once	TRBD2	CASSTRLAGTGELFF	TGTGCCAGCAGCACCCGACTAGCAGGTACCGGGGAGCTGTTTTTT
TRBV5-1	TRBJ2-2	.	.	CASSFAGNTGELFF	TGCGCCAGCAGCTTCGCAGGGAACACCGGGGAGCTGTTTTTT
TRBV3-1/TRBV3-2	TRBJ1-1	.	.	CASRLGENTEAFF	TGTGCCAGCAGGCTAGGAGAGAACACTGAAGCTTTCTTT
TRBV7-9	TRBJ1-3	.	.	CASSITGLPGNTIYF	TGTGCCAGCAGCATAACAGGGCTACCTGGAAACACCATATATTTT
TRBV27	TRBJ1-2	once	TRBD1	CASSLSALRTGGWYGYTF	TGTGCCAGCAGTTTATCGGCCCTACGGACAGGGGGCTGGTATGGCTACACCTTC
TRBV24-1	TRBJ2-7	.	.	CATSDRPRGATSYEQYF	TGTGCCACCAGTGACCGCCCACGGGGGGCCACATCCTACGAGCAGTACTTC
TRBV5-1	TRBJ2-1	.	.	CASSLEGAGNEQFF	TGCGCCAGCAGCTTGGAGGGGGCGGGAAATGAGCAGTTCTTC
TRBV4-1	TRBJ1-4	.	TRBD1	CASNGAPGTVNEKLFF	TGCGCCAGCAATGGGGCCCCCGGGACAGTTAATGAAAAACTGTTTTTT
TRBV28	TRBJ1-5	.	.	CASTLGHYYSNQPQHF	TGTGCCAGTACCCTCGGACACTACTATAGCAATCAGCCCCAGCATTTT
TRBV12-3/TRBV12-4	TRBJ2-2	.	.	CASSLRVTGELFF	TGTGCCAGCAGTCTCAGGGTCACCGGGGAGCTGTTTTTT
TRBV3-1/TRBV3-2	TRBJ1-2	.	.	CASSQLRQNWAGYTF	TGTGCCAGCAGCCAACTTCGACAGAACTGGGCTGGCTACACCTTC
TRBV7-8	TRBJ1-5	.	.	CASSLTTYISPQHF	TGTGCCAGCAGCTTAACGACATATATCAGCCCCCAGCATTTT
TRBV28	TRBJ1-2	.	TRBD1	CASATIGTGQDYTF	TGTGCCAGCGCAACGATAGGGACAGGGCAGGACTACACCTTC
TRBV6-6	TRBJ2-7	.	.	CASSGRWEQYF	TGTGCCAGCAGTGGGAGGTGGGAGCAGTACTTC
TRBV12-3/TRBV12-4	TRBJ1-1	.	.	CASTRGPEAFF	TGTGCCAGCACCCGAGGTCCTGAAGCTTTCTTT
TRBV5-1	TRBJ2-1	.	TRBD2	CASSLGLAANEQFF	TGCGCCAGCAGCCTGGGACTAGCGGCCAATGAGCAGTTCTTC
TRBV10-2	TRBJ2-6	.	.	CASSRGDSAAHLGSGANVLTF	TGCGCCAGCAGTCGCGGGGACAGCGCGGCCCATCTAGGCTCTGGGGCCAACGTCCTGACTTTC
TRBV13	TRBJ1-2	.	.	CASSLGRNYGYTF	TGTGCCAGCAGCTTAGGCCGTAACTATGGCTACACCTTC
TRBV18	TRBJ2-7	.	TRBD2	CASSPPSGGRYEQYF	TGTGCCAGCTCACCACCTTCGGGGGGAAGGTACGAGCAGTACTTC
TRBV6-6	TRBJ2-7	.	.	CASSYAARSSYEQYF	TGTGCCAGCAGTTATGCCGCAAGGAGCTCCTACGAGCAGTACTTC
TRBV5-1	TRBJ2-5	.	TRBD2	CASSLVLAGKETQYF	TGCGCCAGCAGCTTGGTGCTAGCGGGGAAAGAGACCCAGTACTTC
TRBV9	TRBJ2-4	.	TRBD1	CASSARTGQGNIQYF	TGTGCCAGCAGCGCCCGTACGGGACAGGGCAACATTCAGTACTTC
TRBV7-9	TRBJ1-6	.	.	CASSGTASSYNSPLHF	TGTGCCAGCTCGGGAACAGCGAGCTCCTATAATTCACCCCTCCACTTT
TRBV7-9	TRBJ1-1	.	.	CASSLAFQENTEAFF	TGTGCCAGCAGCTTAGCGTTCCAGGAGAACACTGAAGCTTTCTTT
TRBV24-1	TRBJ1-3	.	.	CAILRGNTIYF	TGTGCCATATTGCGGGGAAACACCATATATTTT
TRBV5-4	TRBJ2-1	.	TRBD2	CASSSRTSGGWYNEQFF	TGTGCCAGCAGCTCTCGGACTAGCGGGGGGTGGTACAATGAGCAGTTCTTC
TRBV9	TRBJ1-3	.	.	CASSAFGNTIYF	TGTGCCAGCAGCGCCTTTGGAAACACCATATATTTT
TRBV11-2	TRBJ2-1	.	.	CASSLPRQYYNEQFF	TGTGCCAGCAGCCTTCCCAGACAGTACTACAATGAGCAGTTCTTC
TRBV27	TRBJ1-1	.	.	CASSPNHGGTEAFF	TGTGCCAGCAGTCCCAACCACGGGGGCACTGAAGCTTTCTTT